The T cell receptor beta chain under discussion was sequenced for a study of T cells expressing NK-cell markers. Notes on this clonotype: Its target is not known.

With the 5' RACE reads reprocessed, TCRdb shows one record per CDR3 protein and no DNA. The sample has 120,000 to 150,000 distinct CDR3 sequences. Germline V gene sequence: CDR1 MNHEY, CDR2 SVGAGI. This CDR3 has 15 residues. Study conclusions and caveats: Topping the CD3+CD56-NKG2C+ fraction as well were these clonotypes, in a handful of donors.

The chain links TRBV6-5 to TRBJ2-1; the TCRdb D gene call, TRBD1, has no DNA to confirm it. This clonotype originated in a man between 18 and 29 years old in good health. The sample consisted of blood T cells: a sorted CD56 or NKG2C T cell subset, CD4+ or CD8+ T cells, or bulk PBMC T cells (not recorded which). The CDR3 spells CASSYGTGGGDEQFF.